This TCR beta chain comes out of a study of blood T cell repertoires in COVID-19. Study-wide context: Acute and convalescent COVID-19 specimens originated in the United States, Italy and Spain. In each case, the material was cDNA or gDNA derived from T cells, B-cell-depleted T cells, or PBMCs.

There are 13 residues in the CDR3. The V gene's germline CDR1 is SGHNT and CDR2 YYREEE (reference sequence). The ends were cut back, 5 bases at V and 6 bases at J, with 13 bases in the middle. This clone was picked up one time. Original data processing: Cell counts per sample came from amplifying reference gene primers. Assay: immunoSEQ multiplex PCR; the TCRdb copy retains only in-frame clones and omits some. The DNA gave D and trimming, while V, J and clone size come from that table. This sample carries 130,000 or so clones, 70% to 90% of them seen once, and the ten largest clones take almost 8.5%. This receptor was taken from an older woman with acute or convalescent COVID-19. The chain has TRBV5-4 and TRBJ2-3; maybe TRBD2 (7 bases). The sequencing sample was made of peripheral blood. CDR3 DNA: TGTGCCAGCAGAGGGGGGGGTGTTGATACGCAGTATTTT. Translation: CASRGGGVDTQYF.